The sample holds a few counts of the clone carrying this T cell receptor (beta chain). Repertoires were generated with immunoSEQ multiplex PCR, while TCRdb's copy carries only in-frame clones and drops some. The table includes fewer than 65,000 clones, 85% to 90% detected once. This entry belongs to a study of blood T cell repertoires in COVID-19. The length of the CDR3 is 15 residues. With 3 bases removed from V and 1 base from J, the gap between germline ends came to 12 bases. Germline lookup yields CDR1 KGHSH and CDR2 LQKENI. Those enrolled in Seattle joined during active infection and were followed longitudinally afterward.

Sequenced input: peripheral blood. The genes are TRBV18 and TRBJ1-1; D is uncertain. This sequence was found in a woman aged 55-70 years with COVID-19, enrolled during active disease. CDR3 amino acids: CASSPPELGNTEAFF. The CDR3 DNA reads TGTGCCAGCTCACCCCCGGAACTAGGGAACACTGAAGCTTTCTTT.